The clone carrying this T cell receptor beta chain was counted only a few times. This CDR3 spans 16 amino acids. V lost 2 bases to trimming and J lost 2 bases, with 15 bases between them. Germline lookup yields CDR1 SGHVS and CDR2 FNYEAQ. The entry originates in a study of beta chain features in type 1 diabetes. Expressed TCRB transcripts were sequenced because the isolated RNA had all been reverse transcribed beforehand. Clones were sequenced by immunoSEQ multiplex PCR, and TCRdb holds only the in-frame ones, with some missing. The sample contains roughly 610,000 clones, roughly a sixth of which appear only once.

This chain connects TRBV7-6 to TRBJ1-1; D unclear. The sequenced sample consisted of naive CD4+ T cells from blood. This TCR came from a man aged 18 to 35 in good health. This CDR3 is CASSLRAGGDNTEAFF. The CDR3 DNA is TGTGCCAGCAGCTTACGGGCCGGCGGAGATAACACTGAAGCTTTCTTT.